This T cell receptor beta chain was captured in a study of cytomegalovirus exposure and HLA in healthy donors. PCR involved 60 Vbeta and 13 Jbeta primers. Produced via immunoSEQ multiplex PCR; TCRdb's table is partial and in-frame only. Here the sample spans more than 95,000 clones, 65% to 80% being singletons. The CDR3 runs 15 residues. V lost 5 bases and J lost 7, with 18 bases in between. CDR1 and CDR2 from the germline V gene are SGHAT and FQNNGV. As regards this clone: No antigen is known for it.

Overall study findings and caveats: There was a cluster of highly shared sequence variants that was likely a sequencing artifact.

The V gene is TRBV11-2, the J gene TRBJ2-1; D may be TRBD1 (5 bases). This TCR derives from a woman aged 40-49 years in good health and CMV-seropositive. Sequenced: PBMCs. The CDR3 loop is CASSHWGRKGNEQFF. The CDR3, as DNA: TGTGCCAGCAGCCATTGGGGCCGCAAGGGGAATGAGCAGTTCTTC.